Listed below are T cell receptor beta chains from one sample, sequenced in a study of blood T cells in healthy people across ages. Each CDR3 protein gets one entry after TCRdb re-called the 5' RACE reads with MiXCR. This table has some 1,800,000 distinct CDR3 sequences, 35% to 50% appearing once. The material sequenced was blood. The receptors shown here come from a human donor in good health. The CDR3 runs from the conserved cysteine through the conserved F or W.

TRBV4-2,CASSQSWRGTNTGELFF
TRBV11-2,CASSREGLAINEQFF
TRBV6-1,CASLETDTYEQYF
TRBV3-1,CASSHPPYYEQYF
TRBV4-3,CASSQGLSSGNTIYF
TRBV7-9,CASSLLGQRSGNTIYF
TRBV12-3/TRBV12-4,CASSDSGLAKETQYF
TRBV7-2,CASSSWTGVETQYF
TRBV7-3,CASSLIRAEGLFF
TRBV7-2,CASSSDAYEQYF
TRBV28,CAITVPRLNTEAFF
TRBV2,CAGSPSWDGYTF
TRBV20-1,CSAWTSGVGNEQFF
TRBV5-1,CASSFGTPATSYEQYF
TRBV2,CASKGQLGLAGVSGANVLTF
TRBV19,CASRLDRVSNQPQHF
TRBV10-3,CASSGHDNYGYTF
TRBV20-1,CSARPRGQGPTNEKLFF
TRBV19,CASSFGPGTGIYNEQFF
TRBV3-1,CASRDSSRGFTDTQYF
TRBV5-1,CASSLRRDFRSYNEQFF
TRBV11-2,CASSLGLGDSLQETQYF
TRBV4-2,CASSQDSLNAYEQYF
TRBV12-3/TRBV12-4,CASSLATTGTNNEKLFF
TRBV6-5,CASSTRVGHEQYF
TRBV7-2,CASSLDQPDGYTF
TRBV5-1,CASSPDTGNTIYF
TRBV9,CASSVAGSGANVRTF
TRBV10-3,CAISRRGQGDGYTF
TRBV5-1,CASRRGIQGGQPQHF
TRBV4-2,CASSQVEQGIYGYTF
TRBV27,CASSTSPGHLEQYF
TRBV28,CASSKPPETQYF
TRBV29-1,CSVGGQGFYEQYF